One sample yielded the 9 T cell receptor beta chains listed below, sequenced in a study of cytomegalovirus exposure and HLA in healthy donors. Both 60 Vbeta primers and 13 Jbeta primers went into the PCR. Produced via immunoSEQ multiplex PCR; TCRdb's table is partial and in-frame only. The data contain about 83,000 clones, 65% to 80% of them singletons. Sequenced: PBMCs. These receptors all stem from a man aged 55 to 70 in good health and CMV-seronegative.

This rearrangement joins TRBV5-6 to TRBJ2-5, with a possible D match to TRBD1 (6 bases). The CDR3 extends over 15 amino acids. Trimming removed 3 bases at V and 5 bases at J, with 17 bases between. CDR1 and CDR2 (germline): SGHDT, YYEEEE. CDR3 sequence (DNA): TGTGCCAGCAGCTCGCCAACAGGGAATCGTGAGACCCAGTACTTC. This codes for CASSSPTGNRETQYF.

This chain joins TRBV6-5 and TRBJ2-4, with 7 bases matching TRBD1. The CDR3 spans 15 residues. The V gene end was trimmed by 9 bases and the J gene end by 6 bases; junction bases not matched to a gene: 14. The germline V gene encodes CDR1 MNHEY and CDR2 SVGAGI. CDR3 in DNA: TGTGCCAGTTGGGAGCCGACAGGGCCTCGAAACATTCAGTACTTC. Amino acids: CASWEPTGPRNIQYF.

The chain employs TRBV7-2 and TRBJ1-6, with a weak D call TRBD1 (5 bases). CDR3 size: 16 residues. Trimming cost V 1 base and J 4 bases, with 11 bases left between them. Per the germline V gene, CDR1 is SGHTA and CDR2 is FQGNSA. CDR3 sequence reads: CASSLGQGPYNSPLHF. The CDR3 DNA sequence: TGTGCCAGCAGCTTAGGTCAGGGTCCTTATAATTCACCCCTCCACTTT.

The rearrangement joins TRBV18 to TRBJ2-5; 8 nucleotides align to TRBD2. Unmatched junction bases numbered 9, after V lost 2 bases and J lost 4 bases. CDR3 length: 16 amino acids. Germline V lookup: CDR1 KGHSH, CDR2 LQKENI. CDR3: CASSPLPSGGGETQYF. The DNA for the CDR3 is TGTGCCAGCTCACCATTGCCAAGCGGGGGCGGAGAGACCCAGTACTTC.

A few counts support this clone. V is TRBV4-1 and J is TRBJ1-5, with 9 nucleotides matching TRBD1. The V and J ends lost 1 base and 5 bases, in that order; junction bases with no gene match: 9. Germline loops: CDR1 MGHRA, CDR2 YSYEKL. The CDR3 consists of 17 residues. CDR3 DNA: TGCGCCAGCAGCCAAGTCCAAGGACAGGGGTTTTATCAGCCCCAGCATTTT. Translated, it gives CASSQVQGQGFYQPQHF.

The chain is built from TRBV5-1 and TRBJ2-2, with 8 bases identical to TRBD2. Germline V CDR1 and CDR2: SGHRS, YFSETQ. Trimming at V came to 6 bases and at J to 1 base, leaving 11 bases not matched to a gene. The CDR3 runs 17 residues. CDR3 bases: TGCGCCAGCATTAGCACACCCAGCGGGGGGAACACCGGGGAGCTGTTTTTT. It yields the protein CASISTPSGGNTGELFF. The full variable domain, in which reference TRBV5-1 and TRBJ2-2 provide the parts outside the CDR3, is KAGVTQTPRYLIKTRGQQVTLSCSPISGHRSVSWYQQTPGQGLQFLFEYFSETQRNKGNFPGRFSGRQFSNSRSEMNVSTLELGDSALYLCASISTPSGGNTGELFFGEGSRLTVL.

The CDR3 DNA follows: TGCGCCAGCAGCTTGGCCACTAGCGTGGGCACAGATACGCAGTATTTT. Its protein product is CASSLATSVGTDTQYF. The chain recombines TRBV5-1 with TRBJ2-3; TRBD2 agrees at 7 bases. V lost 0 bases to trimming and J lost 1 base; unmatched junction nucleotides: 5. In germline, CDR1 is SGHRS, CDR2 YFSETQ. CDR3 length: 16 residues.

The chain carries TRBV19 and TRBJ1-6; maybe TRBD1 (6 bases). Germline assignment: CDR1 LNHDA and CDR2 SQIVND (reference sequence). The CDR3 is 14 amino acids. V lost 11 bases and J 1 base, leaving 12 bases between the germline ends. The CDR3 nucleotides are TGTGCCGCGGGGGGGCGGTCCTATAATTCACCCCTCCACTTT. Protein: CAAGGRSYNSPLHF.

This clone was recorded a few times. The rearrangement uses TRBV6-6 and TRBJ2-7; D possibly corresponds to TRBD1 (6 bases). This CDR3 has 12 residues. V was pared by 6 bases and J by 5 bases, with 11 bases between. The germline V gene encodes CDR1 MNHNY and CDR2 SVGAGI (reference sequence). The CDR3 here is CASRTQGNEQYF. In DNA form, the CDR3 reads TGTGCCAGCAGAACCCAGGGGAACGAGCAGTACTTC.